What follows are 16 T cell receptor beta chains derived from one specimen sequenced in a study of blood T cell repertoires in COVID-19. Here immunoSEQ multiplex PCR was the method, and the copy in TCRdb shows in-frame clones only, minus some. The table has 210,000 or so clones, approximately 84% seen once; the top ten hold around 5.5%. Sequenced: peripheral blood. The receptors derive from a woman between 70 and 85 years old with active or convalescent COVID-19.

This clone was recorded a few times. The V and J genes are TRBV12-5 and TRBJ1-5, with D maybe TRBD1 (6 bases). V lost 1 base and J lost 5, with 12 bases in between. There are 15 residues in the CDR3. In germline, CDR1 is LGHNT, CDR2 FRNRAP. CDR3 bases: TGTGCTAGTGGTTTGGCATATCAGGGGTATCAGCCCCAGCATTTT. Translated: CASGLAYQGYQPQHF.

The chain links TRBV9 to TRBJ2-3; a weak D match, TRBD2 (6 bases). Between the trimmed V and J ends, which lost 3 bases and 4 bases, there was a span of 15 bases. This CDR3 is 15 amino acids long. Germline V gene lookup returns CDR1 SGDLS and CDR2 YYNGEE. The CDR3 protein is CASSAPPGGSDTQYF. CDR3 DNA: TGTGCCAGCAGCGCCCCCCCCGGGGGATCAGATACGCAGTATTTT.

J is TRBJ2-3 and V is TRBV20-1; D unclear. The V end lost 6 bases, the J end lost 6 bases, and 10 bases lay between the germline ends. The germline V gene encodes CDR1 DFQATT and CDR2 SNEGSKA (reference sequence). This CDR3 is 11 amino acids long. The DNA for the CDR3 is TGCAGTGCCCCACTGAAGGATACGCAGTATTTT. Amino acid sequence: CSAPLKDTQYF.

The genes are TRBV30 and TRBJ1-2; a weak D match, TRBD1 (6 bases). The V and J ends lost 5 bases and 4 bases respectively, with 20 bases between them. Looked up from germline, CDR1 is GTSNPN and CDR2 is SVGIG (reference sequence). The CDR3 is 15 amino acids. CDR3: CAWQPPGRGGYGYTF. DNA of the CDR3: TGTGCCTGGCAACCCCCCGGCAGGGGTGGCTATGGCTACACCTTC.

The chain uses TRBV30 and TRBJ2-3; 11 bases align to TRBD2. Unmatched junction bases numbered 13, after V lost 5 bases and J lost 0 bases. The CDR3 is 18 amino acids. Germline V gives CDR1 GTSNPN, CDR2 SVGIG (reference sequence). CDR3 DNA sequence: TGTGCCTGGCAATCGGGACTAGCGGCCTACCCTAGCACAGATACGCAGTATTTT. Protein: CAWQSGLAAYPSTDTQYF.

The chain couples TRBV5-1 to TRBJ2-1, with 9 bases identical to TRBD2. The CDR3 has 14 residues. Germline loops: CDR1 SGHRS, CDR2 YFSETQ. The trim removed 2 bases at V and 7 bases at J, leaving 4 bases unmatched. The CDR3, as DNA: TGCGCCAGCAGCTTAGGCGGGAGGGGGAATGAGCAGTTCTTC. Translation gives CASSLGGRGNEQFF.

The V and J genes are TRBV7-8 and TRBJ1-1, with a weak D call TRBD1 (6 bases). Looked up from germline, CDR1 is SGHVS and CDR2 is FQNEAQ. The CDR3 is made up of 15 amino acids. Between the trimmed V and J ends, which lost 4 bases and 2 bases, there was a span of 14 bases. DNA for the CDR3: TGTGCCAGCAGCTCTCCGGGGGGGGCAAACACTGAAGCTTTCTTT. Translation: CASSSPGGANTEAFF. Full variable domain (remainder filled in from reference TRBV7-8 and TRBJ1-1): GAGVSQSPRYKVAKRGQDVALRCDPISGHVSLFWYQQALGQGPEFLTYFQNEAQLDKSGLPSDRFFAERPEGSVSTLKIQRTQQEDSAVYLCASSSPGGANTEAFFGQGTRLTVV.

The chain employs TRBV7-8 and TRBJ1-6; no reliable D call. Germline V gives CDR1 SGHVS, CDR2 FQNEAQ. Trimming removed 5 bases from V and 6 bases from J, with 17 bases in between. The CDR3 totals 16 residues. CDR3 region: CASSLSAGTSNSPLHF. CDR3 sequence (DNA): TGTGCCAGCAGCCTTTCCGCGGGAACTAGTAATTCACCCCTCCACTTT. Full variable domain (remainder filled in from reference TRBV7-8 and TRBJ1-6): GAGVSQSPRYKVAKRGQDVALRCDPISGHVSLFWYQQALGQGPEFLTYFQNEAQLDKSGLPSDRFFAERPEGSVSTLKIQRTQQEDSAVYLCASSLSAGTSNSPLHFGNGTRLTVT.

By share, this clone ranks as medium-sized (0.01 to 0.1%). The chain has TRBV6-6 and TRBJ1-1; D gene ambiguous. V shed 2 bases and J shed 2 bases, with 6 bases lying between them. Germline CDR1 reads MNHNY; CDR2 reads SVGAGI (reference sequence). The CDR3 loop spans 13 amino acids. CDR3 residues: CASSYPTNTEAFF. In DNA form, the CDR3 reads TGTGCCAGCAGTTACCCTACTAACACTGAAGCTTTCTTT.

The rearrangement links TRBV28 to TRBJ2-2, with 7 nucleotides matching TRBD1. This CDR3 is built from 14 residues. Germline trimming cut 8 bases from V and 1 base from J; bases unmatched to any gene: 4. Germline loops: CDR1 MDHEN, CDR2 SYDVKM. CDR3 bases: TGTGCCAGCTTCTACAGGGGGAACACCGGGGAGCTGTTTTTT. Its protein product is CASFYRGNTGELFF.

The sample holds a few counts of this clone. This rearrangement joins TRBV5-1 to TRBJ2-5; no reliable D call. The ends were cut back, 2 bases at V and 5 bases at J, with 10 bases in the middle. The V gene's germline CDR1 is SGHRS and CDR2 YFSETQ. This CDR3 contains 13 residues. CDR3 sequence (DNA): TGCGCCAGCAGCTTAGCAGCCGGGGAGACCCAGTACTTC. This codes for CASSLAAGETQYF.

The gene calls are TRBV7-9 and TRBJ2-1, with TRBD2 identical over 11 bases. Per the germline V gene, CDR1 is SEHNR and CDR2 is FQNEAQ (reference sequence). CDR3 size: 15 residues. With 4 bases clipped from V and 10 bases from J, the junction kept 9 bases outside the gene matches. The CDR3 loop is CASSSGLAADSEQFF. The CDR3 DNA is TGTGCCAGCAGCTCGGGACTAGCGGCTGATTCCGAGCAGTTCTTC.

The chain carries TRBV30 and TRBJ2-1, with 8 bases identical to TRBD2. Germline-derived CDR1 and CDR2 are GTSNPN and SVGIG (reference sequence). Trimming at V came to 2 bases and at J to 10 bases, leaving 10 bases not matched to a gene. The CDR3 runs to 14 residues. CDR3 protein: CAWSPRGRWGEQFF. The CDR3 region has the DNA TGTGCCTGGAGTCCCCGCGGGAGGTGGGGGGAGCAGTTCTTC. The complete variable domain, with remaining parts taken from reference TRBV30 and TRBJ2-1, reads SQTIHQWPATLVQPVGSPLSLECTVEGTSNPNLYWYRQAAGRGLQLLFYSVGIGQISSEVPQNLSASRPQDRQFILSSKKLLLSDSGFYLCAWSPRGRWGEQFFGPGTRLTVL.

V gene TRBV18 combines with J gene TRBJ2-1; 15 bases are shared with TRBD2. CDR1 KGHSH and CDR2 LQKENI come from the germline V gene. The length of the CDR3 is 15 residues. Trimming cost V 4 bases and J 9 bases; bases outside gene matches: 4. The CDR3 nucleotides read TGTGCCAGCTCACAGGGACTAGCGGGAGGTAGTGAGCAGTTCTTC. Translated: CASSQGLAGGSEQFF.

This clone occurred once. The chain links TRBV6-5 to TRBJ1-2; D remains unclear. The CDR3 contains 15 residues. The germline CDR1 and CDR2 sequences are MNHEY and SVGAGI. Between the trimmed V and J ends, which lost 7 bases and 2 bases, there was a span of 17 bases. The CDR3 region has the DNA TGTGCCAGCATCCCTTCTTCCAACAGAAACTATGGCTACACCTTC. Translated, it gives CASIPSSNRNYGYTF.

V usage is TRBV14 and J usage is TRBJ1-1; D not resolved. The V end lost 1 base, the J end lost 4 bases, and 10 bases lay between the germline ends. CDR3 size: 14 residues. Germline V CDR1 and CDR2: SGHDN, FVKESK. The CDR3 spells CASSQVSTSTEAFF. Written as DNA, the CDR3 is TGTGCCAGCAGCCAAGTATCCACTTCCACTGAAGCTTTCTTT.